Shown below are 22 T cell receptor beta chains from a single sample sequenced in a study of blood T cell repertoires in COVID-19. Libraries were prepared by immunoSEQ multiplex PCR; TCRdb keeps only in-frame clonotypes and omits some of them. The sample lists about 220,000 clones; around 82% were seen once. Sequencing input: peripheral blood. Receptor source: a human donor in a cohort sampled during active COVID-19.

The CDR3 region has the DNA TGTGCCAGCAGCCCGTTCGCGGGTAGCAATCAGCCCCAGCATTTT. This translates into CASSPFAGSNQPQHF. This chain uses TRBV6-5 with TRBJ1-5; no reliable D call. Trimming took 6 bases from V and 0 from J, leaving 12 bases between them. Germline CDR1 and CDR2: MNHEY and SVGAGI. The CDR3 runs 15 residues.

The CDR3 DNA reads as TGTGCCACCAGTGCCACGACGGGGTCCTATAGCAATCAGCCCCAGCATTTT. This translates into CATSATTGSYSNQPQHF. The V gene is TRBV24-1, the J gene TRBJ1-5, with D uncertain. Trimming took 5 bases from V and 0 from J, leaving 16 bases between them. CDR3 length: 17 residues. Germline CDR1 is KGHDR and CDR2 is SFDVKD.

CDR3 in DNA: TGTGCCAGCAGCTTGAAACTAGCGGGGGGAGAGGAGCTGTTTTTT. Translation: CASSLKLAGGEELFF. This sequence joins TRBV5-4 and TRBJ2-2, with 12 positions matching TRBD2. Germline V gene data show CDR1 as SGHNT and CDR2 as YYREEE (reference sequence). CDR3 length: 15 amino acids. The J segment lost 10 bases and the V segment lost 1 base, leaving 5 bases of the junction unmatched.

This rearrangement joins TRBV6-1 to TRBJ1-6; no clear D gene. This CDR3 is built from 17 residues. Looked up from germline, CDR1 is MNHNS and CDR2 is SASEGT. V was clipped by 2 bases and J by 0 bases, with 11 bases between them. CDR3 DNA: TGTGCCAGCAGTGAATCGGGGTTGAGCTCCTATAATTCACCCCTCCACTTT. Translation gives CASSESGLSSYNSPLHF.

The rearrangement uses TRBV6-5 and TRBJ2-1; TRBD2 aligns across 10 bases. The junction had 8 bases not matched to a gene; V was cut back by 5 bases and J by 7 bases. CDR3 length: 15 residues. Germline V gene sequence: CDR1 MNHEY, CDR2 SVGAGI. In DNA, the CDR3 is TGTGCCAGCAGTCGCGCCGGGACTAGCGTAAATGAGCAGTTCTTC. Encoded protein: CASSRAGTSVNEQFF.

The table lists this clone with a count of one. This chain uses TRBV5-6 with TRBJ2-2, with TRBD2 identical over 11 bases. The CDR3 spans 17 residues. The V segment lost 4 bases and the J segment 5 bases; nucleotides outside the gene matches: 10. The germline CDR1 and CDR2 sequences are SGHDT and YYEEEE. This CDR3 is CASSLFSGGARTGELFF. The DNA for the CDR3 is TGTGCCAGCAGCCTCTTTAGCGGGGGGGCCAGGACCGGGGAGCTGTTTTTT.

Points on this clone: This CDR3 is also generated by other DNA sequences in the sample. The CDR3 spells CASSRQGARETQYF. CDR3 nucleotides: TGTGCCAGCAGTCGACAGGGGGCGAGAGAGACCCAGTACTTC. This chain joins TRBV6-5 and TRBJ2-5, with 10 nucleotides matching TRBD1. The CDR3 spans 14 residues. V lost 5 bases to trimming and J lost 4 bases; unmatched junction nucleotides: 4. Germline-derived CDR1 and CDR2 are MNHEY and SVGAGI.

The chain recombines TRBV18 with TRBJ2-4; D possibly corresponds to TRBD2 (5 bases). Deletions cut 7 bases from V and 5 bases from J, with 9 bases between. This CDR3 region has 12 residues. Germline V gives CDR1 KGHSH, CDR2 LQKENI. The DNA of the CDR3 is TGTGCCAGCTTCGGGGAGCAAAACATTCAGTACTTC. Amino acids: CASFGEQNIQYF.

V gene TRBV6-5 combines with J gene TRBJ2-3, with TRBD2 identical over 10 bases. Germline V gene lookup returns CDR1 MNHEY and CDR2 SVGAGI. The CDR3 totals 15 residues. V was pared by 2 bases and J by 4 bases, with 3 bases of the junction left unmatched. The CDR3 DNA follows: TGTGCCAGCAGTTACGAGCGGGAGGGTCCAGATACGCAGTATTTT. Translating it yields CASSYEREGPDTQYF.

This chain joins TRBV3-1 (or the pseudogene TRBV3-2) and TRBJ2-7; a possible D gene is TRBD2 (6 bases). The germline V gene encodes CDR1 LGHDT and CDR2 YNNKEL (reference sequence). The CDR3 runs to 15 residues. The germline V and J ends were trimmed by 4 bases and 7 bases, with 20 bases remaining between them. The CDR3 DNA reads TGTGCCAGCAGCCTGGGAGGCAGTGGGGGGTTTGAGCAGTACTTC. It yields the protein CASSLGGSGGFEQYF.

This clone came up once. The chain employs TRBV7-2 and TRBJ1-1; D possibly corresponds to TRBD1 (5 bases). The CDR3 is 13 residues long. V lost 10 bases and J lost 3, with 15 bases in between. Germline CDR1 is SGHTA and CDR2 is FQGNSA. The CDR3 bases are TGTGCCATCTCCCGGGGGAGGGACACTGAAGCTTTCTTT. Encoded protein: CAISRGRDTEAFF.

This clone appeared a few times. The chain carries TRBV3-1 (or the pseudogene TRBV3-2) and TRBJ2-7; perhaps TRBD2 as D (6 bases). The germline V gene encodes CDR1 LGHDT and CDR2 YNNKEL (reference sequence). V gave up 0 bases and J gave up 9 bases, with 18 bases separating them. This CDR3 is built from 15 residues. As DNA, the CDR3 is TGTGCCAGCAGCCAAGATTCGGGGGTAGCTCGGGTGCAGTACTTC. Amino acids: CASSQDSGVARVQYF.

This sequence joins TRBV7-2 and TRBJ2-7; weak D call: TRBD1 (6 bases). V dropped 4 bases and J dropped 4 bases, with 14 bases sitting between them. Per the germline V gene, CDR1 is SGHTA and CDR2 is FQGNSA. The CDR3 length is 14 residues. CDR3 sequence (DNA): TGTGCCAGCAGCTACAGGGAGAAGAGGTACGAGCAGTACTTC. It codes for CASSYREKRYEQYF.

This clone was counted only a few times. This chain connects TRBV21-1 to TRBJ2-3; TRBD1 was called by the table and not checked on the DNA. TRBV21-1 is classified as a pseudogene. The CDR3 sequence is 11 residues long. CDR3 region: CASSKAGTQYF. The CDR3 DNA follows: TGTGCCAGCAGCAAGGCAGGTACGCAGTATTTT.

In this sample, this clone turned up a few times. The CDR3 here is CASSLVGQGQAFF. The CDR3, as DNA: TGTGCCAGCAGCTTAGTTGGACAGGGGCAAGCTTTCTTT. V usage is TRBV7-8 and J usage is TRBJ1-1, with TRBD1 matching over 9 bases. The junction had 3 bases not matched to a gene; V was cut back by 1 base and J by 9 bases. The CDR3 runs 13 residues. The V gene's germline CDR1 is SGHVS and CDR2 FQNEAQ.

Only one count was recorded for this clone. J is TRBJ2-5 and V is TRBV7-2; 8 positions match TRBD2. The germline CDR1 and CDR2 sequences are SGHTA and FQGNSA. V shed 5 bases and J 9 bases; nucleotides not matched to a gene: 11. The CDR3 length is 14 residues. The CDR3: CASSRTGGPRAQYF. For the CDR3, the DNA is TGTGCCAGCAGCCGGACGGGGGGGCCCCGGGCCCAGTACTTC.

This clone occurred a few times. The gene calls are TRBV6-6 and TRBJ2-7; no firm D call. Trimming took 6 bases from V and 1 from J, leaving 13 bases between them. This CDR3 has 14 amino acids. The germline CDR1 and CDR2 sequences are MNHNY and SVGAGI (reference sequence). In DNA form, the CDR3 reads TGTGCCAGCAGGCTTACAGTGTCGTCCTACGAGCAGTACTTC. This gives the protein CASRLTVSSYEQYF.

The CDR3 spells CASSERGRKLFF. The DNA for the CDR3 is TGTGCCAGCAGCGAAAGGGGGCGCAAACTGTTTTTT. The chain employs TRBV11-2 and TRBJ1-4; TRBD1 aligns across 7 bases. V was clipped by 5 bases and J by 11 bases; unmatched bases: 5. Germline V CDR1 and CDR2: SGHAT, FQNNGV. The CDR3 loop spans 12 amino acids.

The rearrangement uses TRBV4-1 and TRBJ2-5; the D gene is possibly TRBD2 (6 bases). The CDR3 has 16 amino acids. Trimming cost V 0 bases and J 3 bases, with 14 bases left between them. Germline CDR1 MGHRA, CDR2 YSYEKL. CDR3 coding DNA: TGCGCCAGCAGCCAAGATCTCTCAGGAGGGAAAGAGACCCAGTACTTC. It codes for CASSQDLSGGKETQYF.

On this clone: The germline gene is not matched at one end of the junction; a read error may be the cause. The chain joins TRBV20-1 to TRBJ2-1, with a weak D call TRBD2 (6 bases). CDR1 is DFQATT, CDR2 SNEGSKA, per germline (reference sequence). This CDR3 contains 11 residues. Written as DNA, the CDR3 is TGCAGTGGTAGACCGGGACTCACCCAGTTCTTC. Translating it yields CSGRPGLTQFF.

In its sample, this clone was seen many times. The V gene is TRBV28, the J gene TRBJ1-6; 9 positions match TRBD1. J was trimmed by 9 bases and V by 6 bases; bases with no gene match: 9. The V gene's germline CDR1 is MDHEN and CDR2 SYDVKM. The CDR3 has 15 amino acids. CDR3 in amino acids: CASSSGTGISSPLHF. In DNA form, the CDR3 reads TGTGCCAGCAGCTCCGGGACAGGGATCAGTTCACCCCTCCACTTT.

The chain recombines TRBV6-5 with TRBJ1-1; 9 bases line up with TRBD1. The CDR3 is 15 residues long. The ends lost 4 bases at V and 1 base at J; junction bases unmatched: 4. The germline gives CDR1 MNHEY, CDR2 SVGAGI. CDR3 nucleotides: TGTGCCAGCAGTTGGGGACAGGGAGCGAACACTGAAGCTTTCTTT. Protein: CASSWGQGANTEAFF.